The 32 T cell receptor beta chains in this list originate from one sample, sequenced in a study of metastatic and nonmetastatic thyroid tumors. Thyroid surgery had not been preceded by any treatment in any patient. TCRdb redid the clone calls on the PCR reads using MiXCR. The sample has about 24,000 clones; 23% are singletons. Specimen: blood. The receptors come from a male donor with papillary thyroid cancer or a benign thyroid nodule (not recorded which). Some clones in this sample may be carry-over from other donors' samples.

This clone was recorded many times. V gene TRBV4-3 combines with J gene TRBJ2-2; TRBD2 aligns across 14 bases. The CDR3 sequence is 18 residues long. The ends lost 0 bases at V and 3 bases at J; junction bases unmatched: 3. Germline V CDR1 and CDR2: LGHNA, YSLEER. CDR3 DNA: TGCGCCAGCAGCCAAGATCGGACTAGCGGGGGGTACACCGGGGAGCTGTTTTTT. Amino acids: CASSQDRTSGGYTGELFF.

This chain joins TRBV6-1 and TRBJ2-1; 9 bases line up with TRBD1. CDR1 is MNHNS and CDR2 is SASEGT in the germline V gene. V lost 4 bases, J lost 4 bases, and 8 bases stayed unmatched. The CDR3 is 16 residues long. This CDR3 reads CASSGGGQGGYNEQFF. CDR3 DNA: TGTGCCAGCAGTGGGGGGGGACAGGGAGGATACAATGAGCAGTTCTTC.

There are many counts of this clone. The V gene is TRBV29-1, the J gene TRBJ1-4, with a weak D call TRBD1 (5 bases). Between the trimmed V and J ends, which lost 7 bases and 8 bases, there was a span of 23 bases. The CDR3 runs to 15 residues. The germline CDR1 and CDR2 sequences are SQVTM and ANQGSEA. DNA for the CDR3: TGCAGCGCCACCGGAGGTCGTCAGGGCGGGGAAAAACTGTTTTTT. It specifies CSATGGRQGGEKLFF. Based on the CDR3 plus reference TRBV29-1 and TRBJ1-4, the full variable domain is SAVISQKPSRDICQRGTSLTIQCQVDSQVTMMFWYRQQPGQSLTLIATANQGSEATYESGFVIDKFPISRPNLTFSTLTVSNMSPEDSSIYLCSATGGRQGGEKLFFGSGTQLSVL.

With respect to this clone: A much larger clone is a single base away; this may be a read error. The same CDR3 arises from other DNA sequences in this sample as well. CDR3 region: CASSQENSGGIRGYTF. In DNA, the CDR3 is TGTGCCAGCAGCCAAGAGAACTCAGGGGGTATCAGGGGCTACACCTTC. This chain links TRBV3-1 with TRBJ1-2, with 7 positions matching TRBD1. After removal of 0 bases from V and 8 bases from J, the junction contained 12 bases not matched to a gene. Germline values: CDR1 LGHDT, CDR2 YNNKEL (reference sequence). This CDR3 is built from 16 residues.

This clone showed up just a few times. Being one base from a much bigger clone, this may be a read error. V gene TRBV18 combines with J gene TRBJ1-1, with D tentatively TRBD1 (5 bases). The CDR3 has 14 residues. Per the germline V gene, CDR1 is KGHSH and CDR2 is LQKENI. This chain's CDR3 is CAGSPLTENTEAFF. CDR3 nucleotides: TGTGCCGGCTCACCACTGACAGAGAACACTGAAGCTTTCTTT.

This chain links TRBV29-1 with TRBJ1-2; D gene unclear. Germline V gene data show CDR1 as SQVTM and CDR2 as ANQGSEA. V was trimmed by 2 bases and J by 2 bases, leaving 9 bases between them. The CDR3 is 13 amino acids. In DNA, the CDR3 is TGCAGCGTTGAACTCGACGGCAACTATGGCTACACCTTC. Its translation is CSVELDGNYGYTF.

The V and J genes are TRBV5-1 and TRBJ2-5; TRBD1 or TRBD2 may be the D gene (5 bases each). CDR3 length equals 13 residues. The V gene's germline CDR1 is SGHRS and CDR2 YFSETQ. Deletions cut 3 bases from V and 5 bases from J, with 11 bases between. The CDR3 sequence is CASSWSEGETQYF. The CDR3 DNA reads TGCGCCAGCAGCTGGTCCGAGGGGGAGACCCAGTACTTC.

The chain employs TRBV28 and TRBJ2-2; D is perhaps TRBD2 (5 bases). The length of the CDR3 is 15 residues. Germline lookup yields CDR1 MDHEN and CDR2 SYDVKM. With 3 bases removed from V and 5 bases from J, the gap between germline ends came to 13 bases. CDR3 DNA: TGTGCCAGCAGTTTGCTATCGGGAACTACCGGGGAGCTGTTTTTT. Protein product: CASSLLSGTTGELFF. The full variable domain, completed using reference TRBV28 and TRBJ2-2, is DVKVTQSSRYLVKRTGEKVFLECVQDMDHENMFWYRQDPGLGLRLIYFSYDVKMKEKGDIPEGYSVSREKKERFSLILESASTNQTSMYLCASSLLSGTTGELFFGEGSRLTVL.

This clone was recorded at least ten times. The J gene is TRBJ1-1, the V gene TRBV19; 8 nucleotides match TRBD1. The J segment lost 5 bases and the V segment lost 3 bases, leaving 5 bases of the junction unmatched. The germline CDR1 and CDR2 sequences are LNHDA and SQIVND (reference sequence). CDR3 size: 14 residues. The CDR3 region is CASSMRTGRTEAFF. CDR3 nucleotides: TGTGCCAGTAGTATGAGGACAGGGAGAACTGAAGCTTTCTTT.

This clone has only a few counts. The rearrangement joins TRBV6-1 to TRBJ2-7; D is undetermined. The CDR3 is 11 amino acids. V dropped 3 bases and J dropped 3 bases, with 3 bases sitting between them. Germline CDR1 MNHNS, CDR2 SASEGT. CDR3 sequence (DNA): TGTGCCAGCAGTGACAGCTACGAGCAGTACTTC. Translated, it gives CASSDSYEQYF.

The chain recombines TRBV11-2 with TRBJ1-4; D might be TRBD1 (6 bases). The CDR3 runs 16 residues. Germline loops: CDR1 SGHAT, CDR2 FQNNGV. V dropped 6 bases and J dropped 0 bases, with 14 bases sitting between them. The CDR3 here is CASSTTGSATNEKLFF. As DNA, the CDR3 is TGTGCCAGCAGTACTACAGGGTCTGCAACTAATGAAAAACTGTTTTTT.

This clone was detected ten times or more. The chain combines TRBV24-1 with TRBJ1-5; D call uncertain. This CDR3 spans 12 amino acids. The V end lost 1 base, the J end lost 4 bases, and 1 base lay between the germline ends. Per the germline V gene, CDR1 is KGHDR and CDR2 is SFDVKD. The CDR3 here is CATSDLNQPQHF. The DNA of the CDR3 is TGTGCCACCAGTGATTTAAATCAGCCCCAGCATTTT.

This clone was detected many times. The sample has other DNA sequences that encode this CDR3 too. The chain is built from TRBV20-1 and TRBJ2-5; possible D gene TRBD1, 7 bases. Germline V gene data show CDR1 as DFQATT and CDR2 as SNEGSKA (reference sequence). There are 14 residues in the CDR3. Trimming shortened V by 4 bases and J by 5 bases, and 17 bases separated the two germline ends. The CDR3 bases are TGCAGTGCTACTGAACCAGGGGGGTCGGAGACCCAGTACTTC. Translating it yields CSATEPGGSETQYF.

This clone was counted between two and nine times. Because it lacks the conserved phenylalanine or tryptophan at the end, this CDR3 is likely a read error. The chain recombines TRBV6-1 with TRBJ2-3, with D possibly called TRBD1 or TRBD2 (5 bases each). Germline assignment: CDR1 MNHNS and CDR2 SASEGT. The CDR3 covers 16 residues. Trimming left V 6 bases short and J 1 base short, with 17 bases between. This CDR3 is CASRLGPTAGTDTQYS. The CDR3 DNA is TGTGCCAGCAGGCTGGGACCCACTGCTGGCACAGATACGCAGTATTCT.

In its sample, this clone was seen many times. V and J are TRBV5-1 and TRBJ2-7; TRBD1 is a possible D gene (6 bases). The V end was cut by 4 bases, the J end by 3 bases, with 11 bases between. Germline V lookup: CDR1 SGHRS, CDR2 YFSETQ. This CDR3 has 13 amino acids. CDR3 sequence reads: CASSEQQGYEQYF. CDR3 in DNA: TGCGCCAGCAGCGAACAACAGGGCTACGAGCAGTACTTC.

This chain links TRBV5-1 with TRBJ2-3, with a possible D match to TRBD2 (5 bases). The CDR3 covers 14 residues. Germline loops: CDR1 SGHRS, CDR2 YFSETQ. V was shortened by 4 bases and J by 0 bases, with 9 bases between the two germline ends. This CDR3 reads CASSPGGSTDTQYF. CDR3 sequence (DNA): TGCGCCAGCAGCCCCGGCGGGAGCACAGATACGCAGTATTTT.

This clone was counted ten times or more. The chain recombines TRBV6-6 with TRBJ2-1; 7 bases line up with TRBD1. Germline CDR1 and CDR2: MNHNY and SVGAGI (reference sequence). Trimming removed 5 bases from V and 6 bases from J; junction bases left unmatched: 16. The CDR3 spans 17 residues. The CDR3 DNA reads TGTGCCAGCAGTACCCTCGGCGCGACAGGGATCGTCAATGAGCAGTTCTTC. Protein sequence: CASSTLGATGIVNEQFF.

This clone was seen a few times. A junction end diverges from the germline sequence, so it may reflect a read error. This sequence joins TRBV6-1 and TRBJ2-5, with 7 bases identical to TRBD1. The length of the CDR3 is 14 residues. Looked up from germline, CDR1 is MNHNS and CDR2 is SASEGT. The DNA for the CDR3 is TGTGCCAGCAGTGAAGGACAGGGCCAAGAGGCCCAGTACTTC. It specifies CASSEGQGQEAQYF.

The sample holds many counts of this clone. This sequence may be a read error, since a much larger clone differs from it by one base. The chain is built from TRBV24-1 and TRBJ2-3; unclear D gene. CDR1 is KGHDR and CDR2 is SFDVKD in the germline V gene. With 3 bases removed from V and 8 bases from J, the gap between germline ends came to 17 bases. The CDR3 contains 15 residues. The DNA of the CDR3 is TGTGCCACCAGTGATAGGTCCCGGGCAACGGGTACGCAGTATTTT. It is translated as CATSDRSRATGTQYF.

The J gene is TRBJ2-7, the V gene TRBV6-1; a weak D match, TRBD2 (5 bases). The CDR3 totals 13 residues. CDR1 MNHNS and CDR2 SASEGT come from the germline V gene. V was cut by 2 bases and J by 1 base, with 6 bases left in between. The DNA for the CDR3 is TGTGCCAGCAGTGAAAGAGGGTCCTACGAGCAGTACTTC. Protein product: CASSERGSYEQYF.

Of note for this clone: This clone may be a read error of a much larger clone one base away. The V call is TRBV20-1, the J call TRBJ1-1; 11 positions match TRBD1. Germline values: CDR1 DFQATT, CDR2 SNEGSKA (reference sequence). The CDR3 runs to 16 residues. In DNA, the CDR3 is TGCAGTGCTAGAGATTTCGTAGGGACAGGGGGATCTGAAGCTCTCTTT. Translation gives CSARDFVGTGGSEALF.

This clone has ten or more counts. The chain carries TRBV6-1 and TRBJ2-2; a possible D gene is TRBD2 (6 bases). The CDR3 spans 13 residues. Germline CDR1 reads MNHNS; CDR2 reads SASEGT. V was trimmed by 2 bases and J by 9 bases, leaving 10 bases between them. CDR3 region: CASSELGGRELFF. Here the CDR3 DNA reads TGTGCCAGCAGTGAATTGGGGGGTCGGGAGCTGTTTTTT.

This clone was observed a few times. The chain links TRBV28 to TRBJ2-3; TRBD2 matches at 14 bases. The V segment lost 5 bases and the J segment 0 bases; nucleotides outside the gene matches: 10. The CDR3 consists of 19 residues. Per the germline V gene, CDR1 is MDHEN and CDR2 is SYDVKM. The CDR3 DNA sequence: TGTGCCAGCAGTACCAGTCCGGGACTAGCGGGGGCTAGCACAGATACGCAGTATTTT. This sequence encodes CASSTSPGLAGASTDTQYF.

Concerning this clone itself: A read error may be the cause here, since a much bigger clone is one base away. V gene TRBV20-1 combines with J gene TRBJ2-1; D not certain. CDR1 and CDR2 from the germline V gene are DFQATT and SNEGSKA (reference sequence). Trimming cost V 7 bases and J 0 bases, with 10 bases left between them. CDR3 size: 13 residues. The CDR3 sequence is CSGAHLSYNEQFF. The CDR3, as DNA: TGCAGTGGGGCTCACCTCTCCTACAATGAGCAGTTCTTC.

This clone has at least ten counts. V and J are TRBV24-1 and TRBJ2-1; a weak D match, TRBD2 (5 bases). The CDR3 covers 16 residues. Trimming shortened V by 7 bases and J by 12 bases, and 27 bases separated the two germline ends. Germline V gene data show CDR1 as KGHDR and CDR2 as SFDVKD. In DNA form, the CDR3 reads TGTGCCACCAGCTCTGAGGGCTACCCGGGGAGTTATGGGCAGTTCTTC. It specifies CATSSEGYPGSYGQFF.

This clone was counted ten times or more. One base away lies a much larger clone, so this may be a sequencing read error. The CDR3 reads CAAVTLYEQYF. The DNA of the CDR3 is TGTGCGGCGGTAACTTTATACGAGCAGTACTTC. This sequence joins TRBV6-1 and TRBJ2-7; D ambiguous. The CDR3 covers 11 residues. Germline V gene lookup returns CDR1 MNHNS and CDR2 SASEGT.

This clone was detected ten times or more. This chain links TRBV19 with TRBJ1-5, with a weak D call TRBD1 (6 bases). Germline V CDR1 and CDR2: LNHDA, SQIVND (reference sequence). V was shortened by 5 bases and J by 0 bases, with 17 bases between the two germline ends. This CDR3 comprises 17 residues. The CDR3 coding sequence is TGTGCCAGTAGTCACAGGGCGGAGGGGTATAGCAATCAGCCCCAGCATTTT. It encodes CASSHRAEGYSNQPQHF. The full variable domain, its missing parts supplied by reference TRBV19 and TRBJ1-5, is DGGITQSPKYLFRKEGQNVTLSCEQNLNHDAMYWYRQDPGQGLRLIYYSQIVNDFQKGDIAEGYSVSREKKESFPLTVTSAQKNPTAFYLCASSHRAEGYSNQPQHFGDGTRLSIL.

About this clone: This sequence may be a read error, since a much larger clone differs from it by one base. This chain links TRBV10-3 with TRBJ2-3, with 8 bases that match TRBD1. The CDR3 has 18 amino acids. Losses at the gene ends were 0 bases for V and 1 base for J; bases not matched to a gene: 9. Germline lookup yields CDR1 ENHRY and CDR2 SYGVKD. CDR3 in amino acids: CAISESGQGAWGTDTQYF. The CDR3 DNA sequence: TGTGCCATCAGTGAGTCCGGGCAGGGGGCGTGGGGCACAGATACGCAGTATTTT.

This rearrangement joins TRBV12-3 or TRBV12-4 to TRBJ2-1, with 10 bases that match TRBD2. J lost 2 bases, V lost 3 bases, and 13 bases had no gene match. The CDR3 extends over 19 amino acids. DNA of the CDR3: TGTGCCAGCAGTTTGGGTGCTAGCGGGGGAACATCCCCCTACAATGAGCAGTTCTTC. Amino acid sequence: CASSLGASGGTSPYNEQFF.

The rearrangement joins TRBV9 to TRBJ2-7; D call uncertain. Germline CDR1 is SGDLS and CDR2 is YYNGEE. Trimming removed 3 bases from V and 6 bases from J, with 16 bases in between. The CDR3 contains 14 residues. The CDR3 here is CASSEGPQRFEQYF. Written as DNA, the CDR3 is TGTGCCAGCAGCGAAGGGCCCCAAAGGTTCGAGCAGTACTTC.

As for this clone: This sequence may be a read error, since a much larger clone differs from it by one base. The chain joins TRBV19 to TRBJ1-1; D is ambiguous. Germline values: CDR1 LNHDA, CDR2 SQIVND (reference sequence). This CDR3 region has 14 residues. The V end was cut by 10 bases, the J end by 1 base, with 16 bases between. CDR3 DNA: TGTGCCACCACGGGGTGTGCTCAGAACACTGAAGCTTTCTTT. This sequence encodes CATTGCAQNTEAFF.

This clone was seen ten or more times. The chain links TRBV20-1 to TRBJ2-3, with 10 bases matching TRBD2. CDR1 is DFQATT and CDR2 is SNEGSKA in the germline V gene (reference sequence). The CDR3 consists of 16 residues. V gave up 0 bases and J gave up 5 bases; unmatched junction bases: 8. CDR3 loop: CSARDGAGGPRDTQYF. The CDR3 DNA reads TGCAGTGCTAGAGATGGAGCGGGAGGGCCGAGAGATACGCAGTATTTT.